This passage covers 15 T cell receptor beta chains from one sample sequenced in a study of identical twins. TCRdb re-called the 5' RACE reads through MiXCR, storing one row per CDR3 protein. This table holds 600,000 to 700,000 distinct CDR3 sequences, 20% to 25% found once. The same data also contributed to another study, on T cells expressing NK-cell markers.

The material sequenced was PBMCs. The receptors here all came from a woman aged 18-29 years in good health.

The table lists this clonotype with a few counts. The rearrangement links TRBV6-1 to TRBJ2-2; D possibly corresponds to TRBD2 (5 bases). With 6 bases removed from V and 1 base from J, the gap between germline ends came to 9 bases. Germline assignment: CDR1 MNHNS and CDR2 SASEGT. The CDR3 totals 14 residues. CDR3 sequence reads: CASSERMNTGELFF. CDR3 nucleotide sequence: TGTGCCAGCAGCGAGCGGATGAACACCGGGGAGCTGTTTTTT.

This clonotype occurred a few times. The J gene is TRBJ2-7, the V gene TRBV5-1, with D perhaps given as TRBD1 or TRBD2 (5 bases each). Germline loops: CDR1 SGHRS, CDR2 YFSETQ. The CDR3 is made up of 14 amino acids. V lost 0 bases and J 7 bases, leaving 14 bases between the germline ends. CDR3 sequence reads: CASSLVGAAKEQYF. The DNA for the CDR3 is TGCGCCAGCAGCTTGGTCGGGGCCGCGAAAGAGCAGTACTTC.

The V gene is TRBV12-3 or TRBV12-4, the J gene TRBJ2-1; 12 bases are a match to TRBD2. This CDR3 region has 18 residues. The V segment lost 1 base and the J segment 4 bases; nucleotides outside the gene matches: 8. This CDR3 reads CASSLEVTSGSGYNEQFF. The CDR3 nucleotides read TGTGCCAGCAGTTTAGAGGTGACTAGCGGGAGCGGGTACAATGAGCAGTTCTTC.

The chain is built from TRBV5-6 and TRBJ2-3; 12 nucleotides line up with TRBD2. The CDR3 has 18 residues. Trimming cost V 6 bases and J 3 bases; bases outside gene matches: 14. Germline V lookup: CDR1 SGHDT, CDR2 YYEEEE. CDR3 bases: TGTGCCAGCACCTCCGGGACTAGCGGGCCCAGGGGGACAGATACGCAGTATTTT. This gives the protein CASTSGTSGPRGTDTQYF. Complete variable domain (other parts from reference TRBV5-6 and TRBJ2-3): DAGVTQSPTHLIKTRGQQVTLRCSPKSGHDTVSWYQQALGQGPQFIFQYYEEEERQRGNFPDRFSGHQFPNYSSELNVNALLLGDSALYLCASTSGTSGPRGTDTQYFGPGTRLTVL.

This clonotype was counted ten times or more. The CDR3 region has the DNA TGTGCCAGCAGTTTGGCTCTGGGGTGGTATGGCTACACCTTC. This translates into CASSLALGWYGYTF. This chain uses TRBV12-3 or TRBV12-4 with TRBJ1-2; D gene ambiguous. V was cut by 3 bases and J by 5 bases, with 13 bases left in between. The CDR3 is 14 residues long.

The chain joins TRBV3-1 to TRBJ1-1; D is ambiguous. The germline V and J ends were trimmed by 1 base and 0 bases, with 9 bases remaining between them. Germline assignment: CDR1 LGHDT and CDR2 YNNKEL (reference sequence). This CDR3 is built from 15 residues. The CDR3 reads CASSQGGKLNTEAFF. The CDR3 DNA is TGTGCCAGCAGCCAAGGAGGAAAGCTGAACACTGAAGCTTTCTTT.

The chain joins TRBV20-1 to TRBJ2-7; possibly TRBD1 or TRBD2 for D (5 bases each). CDR3 length equals 14 residues. V shed 6 bases and J shed 3 bases, with 18 bases lying between them. Looked up from germline, CDR1 is DFQATT and CDR2 is SNEGSKA (reference sequence). The CDR3 DNA is TGCAGTGCCAACGACGGGACGGACCGCTACGAGCAGTACTTC. The encoded protein is CSANDGTDRYEQYF.

The gene calls are TRBV20-1 and TRBJ2-3; 11 nucleotides match TRBD2. V dropped 2 bases and J dropped 4; count of bases not matched to a gene: 5. The CDR3 runs 15 residues. Looked up from germline, CDR1 is DFQATT and CDR2 is SNEGSKA (reference sequence). The CDR3 bases are TGCAGTGCTAGAAAGACTAGCGGGACCCCAGATACGCAGTATTTT. Encoded protein: CSARKTSGTPDTQYF.

The table lists this clonotype with a few counts. The chain combines TRBV29-1 with TRBJ1-1, with D perhaps matching TRBD1 (5 bases). Germline values: CDR1 SQVTM, CDR2 ANQGSEA. V was clipped by 4 bases and J by 5 bases, with 11 bases between them. The CDR3 is 12 residues long. The CDR3 loop is CSVGAGGTEAFF. The CDR3 bases are TGCAGCGTTGGGGCGGGGGGTACTGAAGCTTTCTTT.

This clonotype was seen only a few times. V gene TRBV6-1 combines with J gene TRBJ2-7; 8 nucleotides line up with TRBD1. This CDR3 contains 16 residues. Germline V gene lookup returns CDR1 MNHNS and CDR2 SASEGT. V lost 2 bases to trimming and J lost 7 bases; unmatched junction nucleotides: 13. The CDR3, as DNA: TGTGCCAGCAGTGAACGAGGGGTGCAGGGGGCGAGGGAGCAGTACTTC. Protein product: CASSERGVQGAREQYF.

The count of this clonotype is one. The J gene is TRBJ2-5, the V gene TRBV20-1, with D perhaps TRBD2 (6 bases). Trimming shortened V by 6 bases and J by 1 base, and 12 bases separated the two germline ends. Germline-derived CDR1 and CDR2 are DFQATT and SNEGSKA (reference sequence). CDR3 length: 13 residues. CDR3 in amino acids: CSAWAEGQETQYF. CDR3 coding DNA: TGCAGTGCCTGGGCGGAGGGCCAAGAGACCCAGTACTTC.

The table lists this clonotype with a few counts. The chain employs TRBV7-9 and TRBJ1-4; D remains ambiguous. The CDR3 length is 14 residues. Germline lookup yields CDR1 SEHNR and CDR2 FQNEAQ (reference sequence). The ends were cut back, 5 bases at V and 6 bases at J, with 13 bases in the middle. CDR3: CASSPRDGDEKLFF. In DNA form, the CDR3 reads TGTGCCAGCAGCCCAAGGGATGGGGATGAAAAACTGTTTTTT.

V is TRBV7-9 and J is TRBJ2-5; 9 bases line up with TRBD2. Germline lookup yields CDR1 SEHNR and CDR2 FQNEAQ (reference sequence). The CDR3 sequence is 16 residues long. V was clipped by 4 bases and J by 4 bases; unmatched bases: 10. The CDR3 region is CASSSPLVSGGETQYF. CDR3 DNA: TGTGCCAGCAGCTCCCCGTTAGTTAGCGGGGGAGAGACCCAGTACTTC.

This clonotype was seen more than once but under ten times. The V call is TRBV6-6, the J call TRBJ1-1; D not certain. CDR1 and CDR2 (germline): MNHNY, SVGAGI (reference sequence). The CDR3 sequence is 11 residues long. V gave up 6 bases and J gave up 7 bases, with 9 bases separating them. The DNA for the CDR3 is TGTGCCAGCAGCGCTTATTTTGAAGCTTTCTTT. Its protein is CASSAYFEAFF.

V is TRBV11-2 and J is TRBJ2-7; 7 bases map to TRBD1. CDR1 and CDR2 from the germline V gene are SGHAT and FQNNGV. With 5 bases clipped from V and 3 bases from J, the junction kept 7 bases outside the gene matches. This CDR3 is 14 amino acids long. The CDR3 is CASSGPGQLYEQYF. In DNA, the CDR3 is TGTGCCAGCAGCGGACCGGGACAGCTCTACGAGCAGTACTTC.